Listed here is a single TCR beta chain. Its antigen is still unknown. Per the germline V gene, CDR1 is ENHRY and CDR2 is SYGVKD. Trimming stripped 2 bases from V and 5 bases from J, with 21 bases between. This CDR3 contains 17 residues. These data originate in a study of cytomegalovirus exposure and HLA in healthy donors. General study results and limits: Later analysis associated a missense DCLRE1C variant with TCR beta V- and J-gene trimming. Immune exposure was documented only through CMV serostatus. The likely origin of a cluster of highly shared sequence variants was a sequencing artifact.

At collection, donors were nominally healthy, but unrecorded immune exposures were probable. The PCR employed 60 Vbeta primers together with 13 Jbeta primers. The data were produced by immunoSEQ multiplex PCR, yet TCRdb's version contains in-frame clones alone and is incomplete. Of more than 130,000 clones in the sample, around 82% were seen once. The sequenced sample was PBMCs. This chain links TRBV10-3 with TRBJ1-2, with D unresolved. The receptor was derived from a man aged 40-55 years in good health and CMV-seropositive. The CDR3 is CAISETSKDWEEYGYTF. CDR3 nucleotides: TGTGCCATCAGTGAGACGTCCAAGGACTGGGAGGAGTATGGCTACACCTTC.